This T cell receptor beta chain was recorded in a study of monozygotic twins with inflammatory bowel disease. The CDR3 is made up of 16 amino acids. CDR1 and CDR2 (germline): MGHRA, YSYEKL. One blood sample of around 2.5 ml was taken from each donor. Study-wide results and caveats: Sharing of clonotypes with others was lower in IBD patients than in healthy twins, and this was especially so with disease activity.

TCRdb re-called the 5' RACE reads; every CDR3 protein appears as one record, without DNA. Seen in this sample are some 300,000 distinct CDR3 sequences; the ten most common clones hold roughly 5.8%. Details on this clonotype: The antigen is undetermined.

The chain uses TRBV4-1 and TRBJ2-3; TCRdb picks TRBD1, but there is no DNA to check that call. The source of this sequence is a human donor with ulcerative colitis or Crohn's disease, or a healthy co-twin of an affected twin (not recorded which). Source material: blood. CDR3 region: CASSQPTGQGGDTQYF.